Shown below are 30 T cell receptor beta chains from a single sample sequenced in a study of OX40 agonist ivuxolimab in advanced cancers. TCRdb's table, derived via immunoSEQ multiplex PCR, lists solely in-frame clones and lacks some. This sample carries more than 65,000 clones, 92% of them seen once, and the ten largest clones take over 6.5%. The material sequenced was CD4+ or CD8+ T cells sorted from blood, taken in a trial of the OX40 agonist ivuxolimab. Receptors were obtained from an adult with an advanced solid tumor such as melanoma, head and neck, liver or kidney cancer.

The rearrangement joins TRBV9 to TRBJ1-2; D perhaps matches TRBD1 (5 bases). Trimming left V 4 bases short and J 2 bases short, with 12 bases between. The CDR3 sequence is 14 residues long. CDR1 and CDR2 from the germline V gene are SGDLS and YYNGEE. CDR3 bases: TGTGCCAGCAGCCTCAGGGTTGGAAACTATGGCTACACCTTC. It encodes CASSLRVGNYGYTF.

This clone was detected only once. V gene TRBV4-1 combines with J gene TRBJ1-1, with TRBD1 matching over 7 bases. V lost 3 bases, J lost 5 bases, and 6 bases stayed unmatched. CDR3 length: 14 residues. Germline V gene data show CDR1 as MGHRA and CDR2 as YSYEKL. The CDR3 DNA follows: TGCGCCAGCAGCCAGGGATCACAGGGGACTGAAGCTTTCTTT. Its protein product is CASSQGSQGTEAFF.

The chain has TRBV7-9 and TRBJ2-7; D remains unclear. Germline loops: CDR1 SEHNR, CDR2 FQNEAQ (reference sequence). V dropped 5 bases and J dropped 3 bases, with 5 bases sitting between them. The CDR3 has 11 residues. The CDR3, as DNA: TGTGCCAGCAGCCAGTACTACGAGCAGTACTTC. The encoded protein is CASSQYYEQYF. The full variable domain, in which reference TRBV7-9 and TRBJ2-7 provide the parts outside the CDR3, is DTGVSQNPRHKITKRGQNVTFRCDPISEHNRLYWYRQTLGQGPEFLTYFQNEAQLEKSRLLSDRFSAERPKGSFSTLEIQRTEQGDSAMYLCASSQYYEQYFGPGTRLTVT.

This clone occurred a few times. The gene calls are TRBV4-2 and TRBJ1-1; D gene uncertain. Germline V gene data show CDR1 as LGHNA and CDR2 as YNFKEQ. The length of the CDR3 is 11 residues. V lost 4 bases and J lost 4, with 4 bases in between. CDR3 in amino acids: CASSRGTEAFF. The CDR3 DNA follows: TGTGCCAGCAGCCGGGGCACTGAAGCTTTCTTT.

The V gene is TRBV19, the J gene TRBJ1-1; no clear D. Trimming shortened V by 2 bases and J by 8 bases, and 12 bases separated the two germline ends. CDR1 LNHDA and CDR2 SQIVND come from the germline V gene (reference sequence). The CDR3 contains 13 residues. As DNA, the CDR3 is TGTGCCAGTAGTATATCGGGCCTTAACGAAGCTTTCTTT. This encodes CASSISGLNEAFF. Combining the CDR3 with reference TRBV19 and TRBJ1-1 gives the whole variable domain DGGITQSPKYLFRKEGQNVTLSCEQNLNHDAMYWYRQDPGQGLRLIYYSQIVNDFQKGDIAEGYSVSREKKESFPLTVTSAQKNPTAFYLCASSISGLNEAFFGQGTRLTVV.

The chain carries TRBV9 and TRBJ2-3; TRBD2 agrees at 12 bases. Per the germline V gene, CDR1 is SGDLS and CDR2 is YYNGEE. The CDR3 covers 16 residues. V dropped 0 bases and J dropped 6; count of bases not matched to a gene: 5. CDR3 in DNA: TGTGCCAGCAGCGTAGAGGCTAGCGGGGGGGCCGATACGCAGTATTTT. It encodes CASSVEASGGADTQYF.

V gene TRBV27 combines with J gene TRBJ2-5; 7 positions agree with TRBD1. Germline CDR1 reads MNHEY; CDR2 reads SMNVEV (reference sequence). V was clipped by 6 bases and J by 1 base; unmatched bases: 5. CDR3 size: 14 residues. The CDR3 nucleotides are TGTGCCAGCAGCCGTGACAGGGTCCAAGAGACCCAGTACTTC. This sequence encodes CASSRDRVQETQYF.

This chain links TRBV4-1 with TRBJ2-1; TRBD2 is a possible D gene (6 bases). Trimming pared 0 bases from V and 0 bases from J, leaving 9 bases between. CDR3 length equals 16 residues. Germline CDR1 MGHRA, CDR2 YSYEKL. DNA for the CDR3: TGCGCCAGCAGCCAAGAAACGGGGGTCTCCTACAATGAGCAGTTCTTC. It encodes CASSQETGVSYNEQFF.

With respect to this clone: Germline and junction disagree at one end, which may indicate a read error. V usage is TRBV4-2 and J usage is TRBJ1-1; D may be TRBD1 (5 bases). This CDR3 is 17 amino acids long. Germline lookup yields CDR1 LGHNA and CDR2 YNFKEQ. The CDR3: CASSPALGGEGNAEAFF. CDR3 nucleotides: TGTGCCAGCAGCCCAGCGTTAGGAGGGGAGGGGAACGCTGAAGCTTTCTTT.

The V gene is TRBV2, the J gene TRBJ1-1, with D possibly TRBD1 on 6 matching bases. Trimming pared 7 bases from V and 4 bases from J, leaving 19 bases between. The germline V gene has CDR1 SNHLY and CDR2 FYNNEI. The CDR3 runs 15 residues. CDR3 loop: CASKSSLGAGTEAFF. The CDR3 DNA sequence: TGTGCCAGCAAATCGAGTTTGGGGGCAGGCACTGAAGCTTTCTTT. The variable domain in full, with the rest retrieved from reference TRBV2 and TRBJ1-1, is EPEVTQTPSHQVTQMGQEVILRCVPISNHLYFYWYRQILGQKVEFLVSFYNNEISEKSEIFDDQFSVERPDGSNFTLKIRSTKLEDSAMYFCASKSSLGAGTEAFFGQGTRLTVV.

The chain employs TRBV9 and TRBJ1-6; D gene ambiguous. The CDR3 runs to 15 residues. V lost 5 bases and J lost 0, with 9 bases in between. Germline V gene lookup returns CDR1 SGDLS and CDR2 YYNGEE. Written as DNA, the CDR3 is TGTGCCAGCAGTCTGGAGAGCTCCTATAATTCACCCCTCCACTTT. Translating it yields CASSLESSYNSPLHF.

V gene TRBV27 combines with J gene TRBJ2-1; TRBD1 aligns across 7 bases. The CDR3 covers 15 residues. The ends lost 5 bases at V and 0 bases at J; junction bases unmatched: 4. From germline, CDR1 is MNHEY and CDR2 SMNVEV (reference sequence). CDR3 bases: TGTGCCAGCAGTCCCGGGACAGACTCCTACAATGAGCAGTTCTTC. Its translation: CASSPGTDSYNEQFF.

The chain couples TRBV27 to TRBJ2-1; no definite D call. This CDR3 region has 15 residues. Germline V gives CDR1 MNHEY, CDR2 SMNVEV (reference sequence). With 2 bases removed from V and 0 bases from J, the gap between germline ends came to 8 bases. The CDR3 DNA follows: TGTGCCAGCAGTTTAGGGGTGGGCTCCTACAATGAGCAGTTCTTC. Protein product: CASSLGVGSYNEQFF.

DNA of the CDR3: TGTGCCAGTAGCCCGCAGGGACAGGGGGTATACGAGCAGTACTTC. Protein sequence: CASSPQGQGVYEQYF. The V and J genes are TRBV19 and TRBJ2-7, with TRBD1 identical over 11 bases. This CDR3 region has 15 residues. Germline CDR1 LNHDA, CDR2 SQIVND (reference sequence). The ends lost 6 bases at V and 4 bases at J; junction bases unmatched: 8.

The chain couples TRBV29-1 to TRBJ2-5; 9 nucleotides agree with TRBD2. The CDR3 spans 14 residues. The V segment lost 7 bases and the J segment 3 bases; nucleotides outside the gene matches: 9. Germline V lookup: CDR1 SQVTM, CDR2 ANQGSEA. The CDR3 coding sequence is TGCAGCGGGGTAGCGGGGGCCCAAAAAGAGACCCAGTACTTC. Its translation: CSGVAGAQKETQYF.

The chain joins TRBV5-5 to TRBJ2-1, with 8 bases fitting TRBD2. The CDR3 sequence is 15 residues long. V was clipped by 5 bases and J by 8 bases; unmatched bases: 12. CDR1 is SGHKS and CDR2 is YYEKEE in the germline V gene (reference sequence). DNA for the CDR3: TGTGCCAGCAGTCTCCCGGGACTAGGTAGCGATGAGCAGTTCTTC. Protein product: CASSLPGLGSDEQFF.

J is TRBJ2-2 and V is TRBV29-1; the match to TRBD1 covers 8 bases. CDR1 SQVTM and CDR2 ANQGSEA come from the germline V gene. This CDR3 contains 14 residues. The junction had 10 bases not matched to a gene; V was cut back by 6 bases and J by 7 bases. The CDR3 DNA reads as TGCAGCGTGAGGGGAGGACAGGGCAGCGGGGAGCTGTTTTTT. Translated, it gives CSVRGGQGSGELFF.

J is TRBJ2-3 and V is TRBV11-1; D may be TRBD1 (7 bases). CDR1 and CDR2 (germline): SGHAT, FQDESV (reference sequence). This CDR3 contains 14 residues. V lost 7 bases and J 3 bases, leaving 14 bases between the germline ends. The CDR3 loop reads CASNRQGGTDTQYF. The CDR3 DNA sequence: TGTGCCAGCAACCGACAGGGAGGAACAGATACGCAGTATTTT.

The chain couples TRBV27 to TRBJ2-7; 11 positions match TRBD1. Trimming removed 4 bases from V and 7 bases from J; junction bases left unmatched: 9. The CDR3 totals 15 residues. Germline V gene data show CDR1 as MNHEY and CDR2 as SMNVEV (reference sequence). CDR3 nucleotides: TGTGCCAGCAGTTCACCGGGACAGGGGGAATTAGAGCAGTACTTC. It translates to CASSSPGQGELEQYF.

The genes are TRBV9 and TRBJ2-7, with D possibly TRBD1 on 7 matching bases. The germline CDR1 and CDR2 sequences are SGDLS and YYNGEE. With 4 bases removed from V and 7 bases from J, the gap between germline ends came to 18 bases. The CDR3 is made up of 14 amino acids. The CDR3 nucleotides read TGTGCCAGCAGCTTTGGAACAGGGGAGGTAGAGCAGTACTTC. Translation gives CASSFGTGEVEQYF.

J is TRBJ2-7 and V is TRBV27, with unresolved D. From germline, CDR1 is MNHEY and CDR2 SMNVEV (reference sequence). Between the trimmed V and J ends, which lost 0 bases and 6 bases, there was a span of 9 bases. The CDR3 is 13 amino acids. As DNA, the CDR3 is TGTGCCAGCAGTTTATCAGCATACAGCGAGCAGTACTTC. Protein product: CASSLSAYSEQYF.

This chain uses TRBV7-9 with TRBJ2-3; D call uncertain. The CDR3 totals 14 residues. V lost 5 bases and J lost 4, with 13 bases in between. Germline CDR1 SEHNR, CDR2 FQNEAQ (reference sequence). CDR3 in DNA: TGTGCCAGCAGCGAAGGCGACTGGGCAGATACGCAGTATTTT. Amino acids: CASSEGDWADTQYF.

V gene TRBV7-3 combines with J gene TRBJ1-1; 7 positions match TRBD1. This CDR3 has 13 amino acids. In germline, CDR1 is SGHTA, CDR2 FQGTGA. The V gene end was trimmed by 3 bases and the J gene end by 8 bases; junction bases not matched to a gene: 6. The CDR3 coding sequence is TGTGCCAGCAGCTTGACCACAGGGGCGGAAGCTTTCTTT. Its translation: CASSLTTGAEAFF.

This clone was seen a handful of times. The V gene is TRBV7-9, the J gene TRBJ1-1, with D unclear. CDR1 is SEHNR, CDR2 FQNEAQ, per germline (reference sequence). There are 13 residues in the CDR3. The V and J ends lost 1 base and 5 bases respectively, with 8 bases between them. CDR3 sequence: CASSLVQETEAFF. CDR3 bases: TGTGCCAGCAGCTTAGTGCAGGAGACTGAAGCTTTCTTT.

The chain combines TRBV4-1 with TRBJ2-7, with D maybe TRBD1 (6 bases). V lost 6 bases and J lost 2, with 14 bases in between. Germline V gives CDR1 MGHRA, CDR2 YSYEKL. The CDR3 is made up of 14 amino acids. The CDR3 nucleotides read TGCGCCAGCAGTGACAGGAATCCTACCTACGAGCAGTACTTC. Protein: CASSDRNPTYEQYF.

The chain carries TRBV27 and TRBJ2-7; D gene ambiguous. The V gene lost 2 bases and the J gene lost 3 bases, with 8 bases spanning the gap. The CDR3 runs 13 residues. In germline, CDR1 is MNHEY, CDR2 SMNVEV (reference sequence). CDR3 residues: CASSLTKFYEQYF. CDR3 nucleotide sequence: TGTGCCAGCAGTTTAACAAAATTCTACGAGCAGTACTTC.

V gene TRBV10-2 combines with J gene TRBJ2-5, with TRBD2 matching over 10 bases. Germline lookup yields CDR1 WSHSY and CDR2 SAAADI. V was clipped by 9 bases and J by 3 bases; unmatched bases: 10. The CDR3 runs to 15 residues. The CDR3 spells CARPLEGLAKETQYF. The CDR3 nucleotides read TGCGCCAGGCCCCTTGAGGGACTAGCGAAAGAGACCCAGTACTTC.

This chain links TRBV5-4 with TRBJ1-6; perhaps TRBD1 as D (5 bases). The CDR3 covers 13 residues. In germline, CDR1 is SGHNT, CDR2 YYREEE (reference sequence). V gave up 1 base and J gave up 11 bases, with 10 bases separating them. The CDR3 spells CASSLFGGTPLHF. CDR3 sequence (DNA): TGTGCCAGCAGCTTGTTCGGGGGTACACCCCTCCACTTT.

J is TRBJ2-7 and V is TRBV13; D possibly corresponds to TRBD2 (6 bases). Looked up from germline, CDR1 is PRHDT and CDR2 is FYEKMQ (reference sequence). V was trimmed by 0 bases and J by 5 bases, leaving 11 bases between them. The CDR3 is 14 residues long. The CDR3 nucleotides are TGTGCCAGCAGCTTAGGTCTAGCGAAGCACGAGCAGTACTTC. It translates to CASSLGLAKHEQYF. Looking up the rest from reference TRBV13 and TRBJ2-7 gives the full variable domain: AAGVIQSPRHLIKEKRETATLKCYPIPRHDTVYWYQQGPGQDPQFLISFYEKMQSDKGSIPDRFSAQQFSDYHSELNMSSLELGDSALYFCASSLGLAKHEQYFGPGTRLTVT.

The V and J genes are TRBV27 and TRBJ2-2; D is unresolved. V lost 5 bases, J lost 0 bases, and 10 bases lay in between. The CDR3 spans 15 residues. Germline CDR1 is MNHEY and CDR2 is SMNVEV (reference sequence). The CDR3 protein is CASSRVLSNTGELFF. In nucleotides, the CDR3 is TGTGCCAGCAGTAGGGTATTATCGAACACCGGGGAGCTGTTTTTT.